This T cell receptor (beta chain) comes out of a study of OX40 agonist ivuxolimab in advanced cancers. With regard to the full study: Ivuxolimab was a fully human IgG2 agonistic monoclonal antibody targeting the costimulatory receptor OX40 (CD134). Intravenous ivuxolimab was administered to patients every 2 weeks at six dose levels: 0.01, 0.1, 0.3, 1.5, 3 and 10 mg/kg. Among the 50 to 55 dose-escalation patients, some 20 had hepatocellular carcinoma, roughly 15 melanoma, 9 renal cell carcinoma and 9 head and neck cancer. In the dose-escalation cohort, roughly 82% of patients were male, and the mean age was approximately 60 years with a range of roughly 20 to 85. Patients were allowed to have had prior anti-PD-1, anti-PD-L1 or anti-CTLA-4 therapy, and around 43% of the dose-escalation patients had been treated with checkpoint inhibitors. Partial responses occurred in three dose-escalation patients: two with cutaneous melanoma and one with hepatocellular carcinoma. Peripheral TCRbeta sequencing aimed to test whether ivuxolimab altered TCR sequence diversity and caused clonal T-cell expansion. The monotherapy dose-escalation portion (N of about 50 patients) of the phase I ivuxolimab trial is reported in the paper.

With regard to this clone: Its antigen is unknown. Per-nucleotide qualities are absent, and no much larger clonotype sits a single base away.

Patients with a history of autoimmune disease or receiving systemic immunosuppression were excluded from the trial. In every dose cohort, peripheral blood was drawn for TCR sequencing at baseline, cycle 4 day 1, and cycle 7 day 1. Samples were obtained from an open-label, multicenter, first-in-human phase I dose-escalation trial of ivuxolimab. Adults with locally advanced or metastatic melanoma, renal cell carcinoma, hepatocellular carcinoma or head and neck squamous cell carcinoma were enrolled in the trial. CD4+ and CD8+ T cells were sorted separately from peripheral blood before TCR sequencing. CDR3 length: 13 amino acids, cysteine to phenylalanine. Just CDR3 DNA is preserved here, 39 bases in frame from base 1. CDR1 is given as MNHEY and CDR2 as SVGAGI, both from the germline V gene. V loses 7 bases, J loses 1 base, and the germline ends lie 10 bases apart. The paper's findings and limits, for the study overall: At doses of 0.1 to 3.0 mg/kg, clonal expansion of both CD4+ and CD8+ blood T cells was observed from baseline to week 6. After ivuxolimab, expanded clones were on average more numerous among CD8+ T cells than among CD4+ T cells. Low levels of normalized T-cell clonal expansion were also seen in some nonresponding patients. In the 0.1-3.0 mg/kg groups, partial responders were among the patients with the lowest normalized peripheral clonal expansion, particularly in CD8+ T cells. The antigen specificity of the peripheral T cells that underwent clonal expansion was not determined.

For sequencing of the TCRbeta CDR3 region, genomic DNA was extracted from the sorted cells. TCRbeta CDR3 regions were sequenced using the immunoSEQ Assay. TCRdb's version of the immuneACCESS table is confined to in-frame rearrangements and falls short of the full clone set. An unresolved V gene accounts for under half of the shortfall where checked; the remainder is of unknown origin. The sample table records around 65,000 clones; roughly 87% of these occur just once. Approximately 0.33% of the sample goes to the ten largest clones. This specimen was CD4+ or CD8+ T cells sorted from blood, taken in a trial of the OX40 agonist ivuxolimab. The receptor chain draws on TRBV6-5 and TRBJ2-5; the D gene is tentatively TRBD1 or TRBD2, each matching 5 bases. The receptor's source is an adult with an advanced solid tumor such as melanoma, head and neck, liver or kidney cancer. At the DNA level, the sequence is TGTGCCAGCATTAGAGGGGTCCAAGAGACCCAGTACTTC. This yields the protein CASIRGVQETQYF.